This TCR beta chain was documented in a study of T cells after yellow fever vaccination. Whole-study findings and limits: One caveat is that FACS-sorted repertoires could contain abundant clonotypes contaminating from the bulk population. Secondary responses were weaker yet peaked faster, day 5 versus 15.

5'RACE template switching produced TCR cDNA carrying a universal primer site and UMIs. TCRdb called the 5' RACE reads again in MiXCR, with one record for every CDR3 protein. Of 300,000 or so distinct CDR3 sequences detected, under 15% appear once; the ten largest clones hold around 0.55%. About this clonotype: Its cognate antigen is unknown.

The germline V and J ends were trimmed by 6 bases and 5 bases, with 14 bases remaining between them. The CDR3 spans 13 residues. The germline V gene has CDR1 DFQATT and CDR2 SNEGSKA (reference sequence). The receptor's source is a man under 40 who received the YFV17D yellow fever vaccine. The sample was CD4+ T cells sorted from PBMCs, taken 45 days after the yellow fever booster vaccination. The chain joins TRBV20-1 to TRBJ2-1; D may be TRBD2 (5 bases). DNA for the CDR3: TGCAGTGCCTACTCCGGCGGGCACAATGAGCAGTTCTTC. The encoded protein is CSAYSGGHNEQFF.